What follows describes a single TCR beta chain. The data derive from a study of OX40 agonist ivuxolimab in advanced cancers. Study-wide background: Earlier anti-PD-1, anti-PD-L1 or anti-CTLA-4 therapy was permitted; less than 50% had received some.

Clones were read by immunoSEQ multiplex PCR, and TCRdb kept only the in-frame ones, dropping some. The table includes under 15,000 clones, roughly 84% detected once. The CDR3 totals 13 residues. In germline, CDR1 is LNHNV, CDR2 YYDKDF (reference sequence). Trimming took off 8 bases at V and 11 bases at J, with 20 bases between the two ends. This receptor was identified in an adult with an advanced solid tumor such as melanoma, head and neck, liver or kidney cancer. The chain employs TRBV15 and TRBJ2-3, with D perhaps assigned TRBD1 or TRBD2 (5 bases each). The material was CD4+ or CD8+ T cells sorted from blood, obtained in a trial of the OX40 agonist ivuxolimab. CDR3 nucleotide sequence: TGTGCCACCGAGGGGCACTCTTCTTGGATGCAGTATTTT. Its translation is CATEGHSSWMQYF.